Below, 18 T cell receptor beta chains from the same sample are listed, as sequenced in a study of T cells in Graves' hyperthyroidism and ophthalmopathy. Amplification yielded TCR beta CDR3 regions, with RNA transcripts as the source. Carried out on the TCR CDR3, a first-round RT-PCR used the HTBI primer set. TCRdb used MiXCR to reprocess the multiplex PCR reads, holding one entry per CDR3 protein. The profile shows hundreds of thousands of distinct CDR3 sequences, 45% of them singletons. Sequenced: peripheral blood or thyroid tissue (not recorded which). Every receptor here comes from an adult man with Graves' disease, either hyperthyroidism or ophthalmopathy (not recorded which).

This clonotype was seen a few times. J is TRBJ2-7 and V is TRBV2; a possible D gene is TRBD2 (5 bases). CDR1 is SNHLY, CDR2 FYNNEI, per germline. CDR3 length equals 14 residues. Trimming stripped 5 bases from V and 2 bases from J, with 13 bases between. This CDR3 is CASSYPRAPYEQYF. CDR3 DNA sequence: TGTGCCAGCAGTTATCCGCGGGCCCCCTACGAGCAGTACTTC.

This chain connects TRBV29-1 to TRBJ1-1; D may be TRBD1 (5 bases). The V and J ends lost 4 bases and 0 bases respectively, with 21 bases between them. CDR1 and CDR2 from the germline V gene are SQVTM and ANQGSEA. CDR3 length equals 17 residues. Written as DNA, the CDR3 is TGCAGCGTTGCTGGTTTGGGGCAGGGAGGCTTGAACACTGAAGCTTTCTTT. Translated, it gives CSVAGLGQGGLNTEAFF.

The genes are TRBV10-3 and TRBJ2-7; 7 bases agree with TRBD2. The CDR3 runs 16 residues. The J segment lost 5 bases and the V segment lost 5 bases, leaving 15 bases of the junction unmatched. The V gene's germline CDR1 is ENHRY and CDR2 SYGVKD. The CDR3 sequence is CAISYGPWREHDEQYF. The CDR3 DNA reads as TGTGCCATCAGTTATGGGCCTTGGCGGGAGCACGACGAGCAGTACTTC.

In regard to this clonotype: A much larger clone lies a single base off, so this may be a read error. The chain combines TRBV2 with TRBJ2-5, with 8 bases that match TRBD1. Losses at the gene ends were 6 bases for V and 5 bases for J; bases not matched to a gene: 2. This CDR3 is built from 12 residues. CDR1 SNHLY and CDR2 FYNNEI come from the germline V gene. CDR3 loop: CASRWDRETQYF. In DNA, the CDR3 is TGTGCCAGCAGGTGGGACAGGGAGACCCAGTACTTC.

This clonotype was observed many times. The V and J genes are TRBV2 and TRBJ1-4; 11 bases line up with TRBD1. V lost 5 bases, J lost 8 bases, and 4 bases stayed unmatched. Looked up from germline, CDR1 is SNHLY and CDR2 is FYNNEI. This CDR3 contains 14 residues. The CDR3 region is CASSLWTGGEKLFF. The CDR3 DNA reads TGTGCCAGCAGTCTTTGGACAGGGGGCGAAAAACTGTTTTTT.

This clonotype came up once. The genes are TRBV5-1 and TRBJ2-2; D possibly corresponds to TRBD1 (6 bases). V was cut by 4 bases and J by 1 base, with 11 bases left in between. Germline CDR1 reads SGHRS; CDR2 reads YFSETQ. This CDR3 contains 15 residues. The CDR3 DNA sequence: TGCGCCAGCAGCCAACAGGGTTTGAACACCGGGGAGCTGTTTTTT. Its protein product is CASSQQGLNTGELFF.

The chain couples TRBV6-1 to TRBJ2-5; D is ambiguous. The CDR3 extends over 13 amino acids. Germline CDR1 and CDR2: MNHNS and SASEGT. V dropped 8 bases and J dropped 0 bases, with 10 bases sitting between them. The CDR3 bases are TGTGCCAGCTCCACACAGTACCAAGAGACCCAGTACTTC. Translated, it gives CASSTQYQETQYF.

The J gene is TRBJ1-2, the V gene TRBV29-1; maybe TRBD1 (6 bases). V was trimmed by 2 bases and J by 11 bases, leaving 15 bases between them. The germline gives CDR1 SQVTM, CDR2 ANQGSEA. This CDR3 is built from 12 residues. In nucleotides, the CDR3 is TGCAGCGTTGAATCGAGGGGACACGGATACACCTTC. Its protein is CSVESRGHGYTF.

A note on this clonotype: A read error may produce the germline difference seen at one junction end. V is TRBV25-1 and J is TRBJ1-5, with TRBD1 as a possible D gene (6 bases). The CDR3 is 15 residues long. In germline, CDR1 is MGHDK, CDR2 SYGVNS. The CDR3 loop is CACSATPPGDQPQHF. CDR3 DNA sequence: TGTGCCTGCAGTGCTACCCCCCCAGGGGACCAGCCCCAGCATTTT.

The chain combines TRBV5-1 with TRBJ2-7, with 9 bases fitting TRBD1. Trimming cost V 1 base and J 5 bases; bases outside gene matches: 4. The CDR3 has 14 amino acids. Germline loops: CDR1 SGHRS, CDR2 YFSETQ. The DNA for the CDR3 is TGCGCCAGCAGCTTGACAGGGGGCCTAGACGAGCAGTACTTC. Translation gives CASSLTGGLDEQYF.

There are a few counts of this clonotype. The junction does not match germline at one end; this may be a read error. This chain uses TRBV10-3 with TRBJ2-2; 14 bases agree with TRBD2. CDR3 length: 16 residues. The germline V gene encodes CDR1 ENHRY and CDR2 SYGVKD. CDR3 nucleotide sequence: TGTGCCAGCAGTGGGACTAGCGGGAGTAGCGGCGGGGAGCTGTTTTTT. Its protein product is CASSGTSGSSGGELFF.

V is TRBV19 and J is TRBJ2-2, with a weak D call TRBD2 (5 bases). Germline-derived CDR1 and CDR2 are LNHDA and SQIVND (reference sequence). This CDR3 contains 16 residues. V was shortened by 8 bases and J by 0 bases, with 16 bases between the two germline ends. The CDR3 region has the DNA TGTGCCAGTGCGAGGGCCGGATCTTCGAACACCGGGGAGCTGTTTTTT. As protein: CASARAGSSNTGELFF.

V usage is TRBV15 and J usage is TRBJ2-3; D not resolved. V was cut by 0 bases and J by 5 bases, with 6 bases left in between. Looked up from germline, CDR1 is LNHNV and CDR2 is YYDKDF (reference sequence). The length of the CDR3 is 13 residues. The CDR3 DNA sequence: TGTGCCACCAGCAGAGATCGGGTAGATACGCAGTATTTT. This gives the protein CATSRDRVDTQYF.

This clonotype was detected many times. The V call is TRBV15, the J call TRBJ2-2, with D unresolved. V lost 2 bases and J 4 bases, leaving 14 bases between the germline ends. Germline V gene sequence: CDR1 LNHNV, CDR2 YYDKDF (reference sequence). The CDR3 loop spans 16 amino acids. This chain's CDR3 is CATSRLGQAPTGELFF. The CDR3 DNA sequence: TGTGCCACCAGCAGACTGGGCCAGGCCCCCACCGGGGAGCTGTTTTTT.

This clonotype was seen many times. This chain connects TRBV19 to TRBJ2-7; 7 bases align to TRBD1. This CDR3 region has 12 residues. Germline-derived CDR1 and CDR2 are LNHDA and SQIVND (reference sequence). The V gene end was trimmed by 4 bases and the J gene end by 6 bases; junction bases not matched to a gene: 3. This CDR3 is CASSTTGFEQYF. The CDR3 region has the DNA TGTGCCAGTAGTACGACAGGGTTCGAGCAGTACTTC. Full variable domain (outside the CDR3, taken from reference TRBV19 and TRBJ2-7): DGGITQSPKYLFRKEGQNVTLSCEQNLNHDAMYWYRQDPGQGLRLIYYSQIVNDFQKGDIAEGYSVSREKKESFPLTVTSAQKNPTAFYLCASSTTGFEQYFGPGTRLTVT.

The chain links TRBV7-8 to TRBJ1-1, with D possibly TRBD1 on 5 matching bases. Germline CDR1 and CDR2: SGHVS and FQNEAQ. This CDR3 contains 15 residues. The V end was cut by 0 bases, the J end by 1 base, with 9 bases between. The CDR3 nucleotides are TGTGCCAGCAGCTTAGCGATGGGGCCGAACACTGAAGCTTTCTTT. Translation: CASSLAMGPNTEAFF.

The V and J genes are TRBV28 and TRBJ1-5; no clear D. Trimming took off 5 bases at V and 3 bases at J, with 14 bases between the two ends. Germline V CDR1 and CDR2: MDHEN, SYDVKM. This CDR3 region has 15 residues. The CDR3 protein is CASSADLSDNQPQHF. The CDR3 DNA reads TGTGCCAGCAGTGCGGACCTATCTGACAATCAGCCCCAGCATTTT. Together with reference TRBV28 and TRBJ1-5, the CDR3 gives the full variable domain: DVKVTQSSRYLVKRTGEKVFLECVQDMDHENMFWYRQDPGLGLRLIYFSYDVKMKEKGDIPEGYSVSREKKERFSLILESASTNQTSMYLCASSADLSDNQPQHFGDGTRLSIL.

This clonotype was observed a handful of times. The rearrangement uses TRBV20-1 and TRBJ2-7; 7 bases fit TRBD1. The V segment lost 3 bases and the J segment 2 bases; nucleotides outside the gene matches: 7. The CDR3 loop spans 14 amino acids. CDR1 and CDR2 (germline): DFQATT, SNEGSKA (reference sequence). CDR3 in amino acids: CSASSGGSPYEQYF. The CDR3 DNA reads TGCAGTGCTAGTTCAGGGGGTAGTCCCTACGAGCAGTACTTC.